The T cell receptor beta chain described here comes from a study of Graves' ophthalmopathy and Graves' hyperthyroidism. The V and J ends lost 7 bases and 4 bases, in that order; junction bases with no gene match: 1. The CDR3 loop spans 11 amino acids. CDR1 GTSNPN and CDR2 SVGIG come from the germline V gene (reference sequence). RNA transcripts were the template, and TCR beta CDR3 regions were amplified from them. HTBI-primed RT-PCR formed the first round, and a multiplex PCR formed the second. TCRdb reprocessed the multiplex PCR reads via MiXCR and lists one record per CDR3 protein. The sample has approximately 1.2 million distinct CDR3 sequences, approximately 35% seen once. General observations from the study: Blood was where most expanded thyroid clonotypes above 0.001 frequency also turned up. With about 71% sensitivity and around 79% specificity, the model predicted ophthalmopathy progression.

Note on this clonotype: The antigen is unknown.

This receptor was obtained from an adult man with Graves' hyperthyroidism. The chain has TRBV30 and TRBJ1-2, with 9 bases that match TRBD1. The specimen sequenced was peripheral blood or thyroid tissue (not recorded which). The chain's CDR3 is CALQGAYGYTF. The CDR3, as DNA: TGTGCCTTACAGGGGGCCTATGGCTACACCTTC.